This T cell receptor (beta chain) originates from a study of cytomegalovirus exposure and HLA in healthy donors. On the study more broadly: Unique TCRs numbering approximately 80 million, obtained from HLA-typed donors, made up an early data release.

With 60 Vbeta and 13 Jbeta primers, the PCR was carried out. The method was immunoSEQ multiplex PCR; TCRdb's version includes in-frame clones alone and lacks a portion of them. The sample records 160,000 or so clones, roughly 79% being singletons. General study findings and limits: The authors assumed roughly uniform sequencing depth across donors for presence/absence analyses.

For this clone: Its cognate antigen is unknown.

The sequence was obtained from a man younger than 35 in good health and CMV-seropositive. Source material: PBMCs.

CDR3 bases: TGTGCCAGCAGTCGGGACAACTCTGGGGCCAACGTCCTGACTTTC. This codes for CASSRDNSGANVLTF. The rearrangement uses TRBV6-5 and TRBJ2-6; possibly TRBD1 for D (6 bases). Deletions cut 5 bases from V and 0 bases from J, with 8 bases between. CDR1 is MNHEY, CDR2 SVGAGI, per germline. This CDR3 spans 15 amino acids.